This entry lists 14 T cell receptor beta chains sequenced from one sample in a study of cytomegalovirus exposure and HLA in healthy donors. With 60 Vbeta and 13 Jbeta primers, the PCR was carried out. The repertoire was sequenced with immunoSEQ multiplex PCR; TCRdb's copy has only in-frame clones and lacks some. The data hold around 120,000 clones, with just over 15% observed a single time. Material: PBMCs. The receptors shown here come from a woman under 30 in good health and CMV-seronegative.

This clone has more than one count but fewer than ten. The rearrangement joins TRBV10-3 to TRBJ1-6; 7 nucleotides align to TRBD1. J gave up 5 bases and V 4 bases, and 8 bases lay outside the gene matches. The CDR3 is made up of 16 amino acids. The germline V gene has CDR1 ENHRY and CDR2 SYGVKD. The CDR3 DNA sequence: TGTGCCATCAGTGTTAGGGACAGTAATAATAATTCACCCCTCCACTTT. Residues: CAISVRDSNNNSPLHF.

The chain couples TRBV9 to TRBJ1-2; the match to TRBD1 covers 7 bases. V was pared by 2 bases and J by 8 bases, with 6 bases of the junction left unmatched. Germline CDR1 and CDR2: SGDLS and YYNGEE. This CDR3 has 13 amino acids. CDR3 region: CASSVRTGQGYTF. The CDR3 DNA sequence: TGTGCCAGCAGCGTCCGGACAGGCCAAGGCTACACCTTC.

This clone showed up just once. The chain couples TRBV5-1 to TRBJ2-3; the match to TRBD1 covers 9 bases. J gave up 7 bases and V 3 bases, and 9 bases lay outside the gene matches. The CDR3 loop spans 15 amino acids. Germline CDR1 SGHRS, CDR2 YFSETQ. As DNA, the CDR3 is TGCGCCAGCAGCTCCGGGACAGGGTCGAGGAATACGCAGTATTTT. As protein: CASSSGTGSRNTQYF.

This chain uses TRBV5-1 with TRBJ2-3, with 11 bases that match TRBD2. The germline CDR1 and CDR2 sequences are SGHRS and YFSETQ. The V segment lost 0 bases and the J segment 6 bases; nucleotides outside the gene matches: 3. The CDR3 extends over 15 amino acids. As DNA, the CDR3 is TGCGCCAGCAGCTTGGCTAGCGGGGGGCCGGATACGCAGTATTTT. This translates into CASSLASGGPDTQYF. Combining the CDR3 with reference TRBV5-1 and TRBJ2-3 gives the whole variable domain KAGVTQTPRYLIKTRGQQVTLSCSPISGHRSVSWYQQTPGQGLQFLFEYFSETQRNKGNFPGRFSGRQFSNSRSEMNVSTLELGDSALYLCASSLASGGPDTQYFGPGTRLTVL.

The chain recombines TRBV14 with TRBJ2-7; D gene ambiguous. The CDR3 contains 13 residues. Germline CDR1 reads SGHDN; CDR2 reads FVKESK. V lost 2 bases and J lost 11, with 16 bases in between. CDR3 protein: CASSQTVLGPKYF. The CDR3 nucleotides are TGTGCCAGCAGCCAAACAGTGTTAGGTCCAAAGTACTTC.

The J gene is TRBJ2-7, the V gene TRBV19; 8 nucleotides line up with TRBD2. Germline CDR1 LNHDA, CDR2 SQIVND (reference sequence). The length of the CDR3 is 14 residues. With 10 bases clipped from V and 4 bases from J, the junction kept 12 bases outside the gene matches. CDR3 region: CANTASGPDYEQYF. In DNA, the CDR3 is TGTGCCAACACCGCTAGCGGGCCAGATTACGAGCAGTACTTC.

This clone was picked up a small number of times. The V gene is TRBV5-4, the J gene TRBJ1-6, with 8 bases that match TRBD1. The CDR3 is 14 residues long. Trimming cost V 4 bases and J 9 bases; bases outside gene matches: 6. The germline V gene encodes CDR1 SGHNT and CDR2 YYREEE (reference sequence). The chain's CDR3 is CASSTDREGSPLHF. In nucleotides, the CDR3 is TGTGCCAGCAGCACGGACAGGGAAGGTTCACCCCTCCACTTT.

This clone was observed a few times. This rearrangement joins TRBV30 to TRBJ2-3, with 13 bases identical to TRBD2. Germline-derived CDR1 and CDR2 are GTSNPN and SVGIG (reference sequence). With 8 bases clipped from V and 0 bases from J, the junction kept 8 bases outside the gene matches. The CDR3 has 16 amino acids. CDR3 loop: CAGTSGKLASTDTQYF. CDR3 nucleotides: TGTGCCGGGACTAGCGGGAAGTTAGCTAGCACAGATACGCAGTATTTT.

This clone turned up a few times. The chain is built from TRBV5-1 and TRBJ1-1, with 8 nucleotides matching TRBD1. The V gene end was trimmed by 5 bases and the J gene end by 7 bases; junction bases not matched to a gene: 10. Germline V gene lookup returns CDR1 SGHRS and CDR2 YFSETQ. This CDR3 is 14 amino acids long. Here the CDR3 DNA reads TGCGCCAGCAGGCCCGGACAGGGAGGGGGTGAAGCTTTCTTT. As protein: CASRPGQGGGEAFF.

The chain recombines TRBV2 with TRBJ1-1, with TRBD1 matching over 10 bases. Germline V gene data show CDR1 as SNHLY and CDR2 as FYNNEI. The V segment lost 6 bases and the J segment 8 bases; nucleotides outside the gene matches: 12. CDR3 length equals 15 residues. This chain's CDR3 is CASRGQGTRSTEAFF. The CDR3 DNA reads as TGTGCCAGCAGGGGACAGGGGACGCGCTCCACCGAAGCTTTCTTT. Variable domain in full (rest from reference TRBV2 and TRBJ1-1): EPEVTQTPSHQVTQMGQEVILRCVPISNHLYFYWYRQILGQKVEFLVSFYNNEISEKSEIFDDQFSVERPDGSNFTLKIRSTKLEDSAMYFCASRGQGTRSTEAFFGQGTRLTVV.

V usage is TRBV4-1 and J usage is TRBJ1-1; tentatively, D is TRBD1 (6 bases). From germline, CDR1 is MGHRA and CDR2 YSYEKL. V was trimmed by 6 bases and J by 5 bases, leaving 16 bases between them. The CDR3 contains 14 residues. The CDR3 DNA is TGCGCCAGCAGGGGCAGGGGTGAGAGGACTGAAGCTTTCTTT. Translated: CASRGRGERTEAFF.

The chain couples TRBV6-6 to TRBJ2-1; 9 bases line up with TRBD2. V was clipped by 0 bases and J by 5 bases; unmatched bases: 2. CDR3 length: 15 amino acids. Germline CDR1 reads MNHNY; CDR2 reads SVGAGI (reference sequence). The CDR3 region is CASSYSVAGDNEQFF. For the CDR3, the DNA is TGTGCCAGCAGTTACTCGGTAGCGGGAGACAATGAGCAGTTCTTC.

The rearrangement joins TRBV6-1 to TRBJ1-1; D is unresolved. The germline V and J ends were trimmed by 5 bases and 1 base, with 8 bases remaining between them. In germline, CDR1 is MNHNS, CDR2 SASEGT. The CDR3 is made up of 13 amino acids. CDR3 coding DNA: TGTGCCAGCAGTCTACAGAAGAACACTGAAGCTTTCTTT. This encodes CASSLQKNTEAFF.

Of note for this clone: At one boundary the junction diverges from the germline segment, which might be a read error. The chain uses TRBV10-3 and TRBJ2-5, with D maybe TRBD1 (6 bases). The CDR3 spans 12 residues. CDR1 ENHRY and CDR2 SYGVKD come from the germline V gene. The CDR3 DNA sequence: TGTGCCACCAGTACAGGGATGGAGACCCAGTACTTC. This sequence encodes CATSTGMETQYF.